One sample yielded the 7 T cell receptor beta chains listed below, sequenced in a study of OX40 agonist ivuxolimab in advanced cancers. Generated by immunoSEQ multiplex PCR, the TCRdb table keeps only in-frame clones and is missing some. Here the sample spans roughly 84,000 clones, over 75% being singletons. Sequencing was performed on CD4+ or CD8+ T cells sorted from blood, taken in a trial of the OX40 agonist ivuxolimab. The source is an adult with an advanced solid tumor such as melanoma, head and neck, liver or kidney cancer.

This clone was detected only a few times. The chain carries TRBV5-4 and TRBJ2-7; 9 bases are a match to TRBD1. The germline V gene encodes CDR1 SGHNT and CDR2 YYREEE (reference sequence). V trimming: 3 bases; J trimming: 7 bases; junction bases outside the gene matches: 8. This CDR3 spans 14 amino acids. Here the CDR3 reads CASSWDRATGEQYF. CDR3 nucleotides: TGTGCCAGCAGCTGGGACAGGGCTACGGGAGAGCAGTACTTC.

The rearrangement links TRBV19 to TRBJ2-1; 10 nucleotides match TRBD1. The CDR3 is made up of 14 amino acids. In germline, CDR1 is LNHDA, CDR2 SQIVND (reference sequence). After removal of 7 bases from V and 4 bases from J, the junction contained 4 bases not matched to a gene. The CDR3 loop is CASTRDRGYNEQFF. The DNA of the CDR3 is TGTGCCAGTACCCGGGACAGGGGTTACAATGAGCAGTTCTTC.

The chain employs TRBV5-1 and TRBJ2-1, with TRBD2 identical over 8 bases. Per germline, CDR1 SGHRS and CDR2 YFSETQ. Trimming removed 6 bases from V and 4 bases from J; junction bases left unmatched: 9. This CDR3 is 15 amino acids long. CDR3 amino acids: CASKTGPSGYNEQFF. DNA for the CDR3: TGCGCCAGCAAAACTGGGCCTAGCGGGTACAATGAGCAGTTCTTC. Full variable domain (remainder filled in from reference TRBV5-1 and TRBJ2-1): KAGVTQTPRYLIKTRGQQVTLSCSPISGHRSVSWYQQTPGQGLQFLFEYFSETQRNKGNFPGRFSGRQFSNSRSEMNVSTLELGDSALYLCASKTGPSGYNEQFFGPGTRLTVL.

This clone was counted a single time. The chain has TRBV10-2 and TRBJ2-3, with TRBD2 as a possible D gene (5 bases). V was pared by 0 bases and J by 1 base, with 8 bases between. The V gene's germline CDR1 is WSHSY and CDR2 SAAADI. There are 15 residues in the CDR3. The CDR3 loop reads CASSESSEGTDTQYF. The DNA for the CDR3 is TGCGCCAGCAGTGAGTCGTCGGAGGGCACAGATACGCAGTATTTT.

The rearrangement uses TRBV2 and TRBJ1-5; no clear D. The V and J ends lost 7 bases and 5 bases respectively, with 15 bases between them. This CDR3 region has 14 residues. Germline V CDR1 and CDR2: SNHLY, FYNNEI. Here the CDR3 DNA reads TGTGCCAGCACCCTGAGTGATTATGATCAGCCCCAGCATTTT. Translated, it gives CASTLSDYDQPQHF.

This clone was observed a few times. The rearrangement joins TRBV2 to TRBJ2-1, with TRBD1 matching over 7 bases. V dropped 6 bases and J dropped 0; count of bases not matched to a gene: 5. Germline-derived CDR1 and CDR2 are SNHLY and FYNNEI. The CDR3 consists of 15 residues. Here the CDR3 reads CASRNSGGSYNEQFF. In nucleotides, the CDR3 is TGTGCCAGCAGGAACTCAGGGGGCTCCTACAATGAGCAGTTCTTC.

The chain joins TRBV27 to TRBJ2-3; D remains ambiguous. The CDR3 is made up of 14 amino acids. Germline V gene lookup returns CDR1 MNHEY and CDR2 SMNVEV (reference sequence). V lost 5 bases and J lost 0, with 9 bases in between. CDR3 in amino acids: CASSTYSSTDTQYF. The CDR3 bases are TGTGCCAGCAGTACATACAGTAGCACAGATACGCAGTATTTT.